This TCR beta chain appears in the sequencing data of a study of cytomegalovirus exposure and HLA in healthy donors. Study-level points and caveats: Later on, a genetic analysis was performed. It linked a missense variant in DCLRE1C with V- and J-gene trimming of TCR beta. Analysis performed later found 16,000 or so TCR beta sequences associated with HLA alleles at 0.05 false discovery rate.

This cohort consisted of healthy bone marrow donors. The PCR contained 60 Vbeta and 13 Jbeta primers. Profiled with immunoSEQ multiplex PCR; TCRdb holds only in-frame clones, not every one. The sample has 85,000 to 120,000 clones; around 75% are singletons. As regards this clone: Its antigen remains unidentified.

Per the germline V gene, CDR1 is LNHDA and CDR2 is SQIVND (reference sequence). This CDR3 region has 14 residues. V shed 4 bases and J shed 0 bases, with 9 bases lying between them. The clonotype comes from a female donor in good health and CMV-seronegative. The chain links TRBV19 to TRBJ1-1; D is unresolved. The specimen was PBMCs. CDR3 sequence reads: CASSTGGMNTEAFF. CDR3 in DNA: TGTGCCAGTAGTACCGGTGGTATGAACACTGAAGCTTTCTTT.